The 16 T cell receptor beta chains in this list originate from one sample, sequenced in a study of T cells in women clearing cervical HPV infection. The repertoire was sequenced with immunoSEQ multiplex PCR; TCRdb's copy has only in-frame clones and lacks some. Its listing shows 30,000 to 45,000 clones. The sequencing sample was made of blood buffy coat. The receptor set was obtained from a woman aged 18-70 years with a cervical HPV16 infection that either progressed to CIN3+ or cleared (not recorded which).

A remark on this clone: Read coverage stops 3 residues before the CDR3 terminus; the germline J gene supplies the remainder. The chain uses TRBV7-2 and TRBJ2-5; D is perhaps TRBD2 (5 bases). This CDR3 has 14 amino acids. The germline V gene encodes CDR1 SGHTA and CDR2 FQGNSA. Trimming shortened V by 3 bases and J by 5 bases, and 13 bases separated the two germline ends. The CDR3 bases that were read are TGTGCCAGCAGCTTTTCGGGGTTTCGGGAGACC. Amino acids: CASSFSGFRET. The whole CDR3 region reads CASSFSGFRETQYF.

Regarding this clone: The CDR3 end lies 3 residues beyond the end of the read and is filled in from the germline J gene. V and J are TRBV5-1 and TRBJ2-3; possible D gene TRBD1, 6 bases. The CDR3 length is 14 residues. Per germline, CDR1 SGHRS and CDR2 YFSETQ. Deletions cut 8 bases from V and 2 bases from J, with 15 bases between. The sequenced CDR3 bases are TGCGCCAGTCAAACCGGGACAAACACAGATACG. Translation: CASQTGTNTDT. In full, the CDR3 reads CASQTGTNTDTQYF.

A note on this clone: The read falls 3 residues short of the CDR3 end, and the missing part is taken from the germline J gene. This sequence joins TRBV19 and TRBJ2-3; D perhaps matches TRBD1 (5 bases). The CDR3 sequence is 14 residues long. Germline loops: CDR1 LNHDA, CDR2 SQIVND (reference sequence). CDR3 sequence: CASRQQVAYQPQYF. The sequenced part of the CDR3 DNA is TGTGCCAGTAGGCAACAGGTGGCCTATCAGCCG.

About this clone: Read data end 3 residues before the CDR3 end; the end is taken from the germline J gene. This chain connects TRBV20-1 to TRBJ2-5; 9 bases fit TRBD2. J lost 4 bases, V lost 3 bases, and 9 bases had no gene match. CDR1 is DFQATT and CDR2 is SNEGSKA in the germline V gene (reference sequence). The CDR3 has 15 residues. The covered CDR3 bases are TGCAGTGCTAGGAGAGGCGGGGGGGCCATAGAGACC. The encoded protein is CSARRGGGAIET. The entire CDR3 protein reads CSARRGGGAIETQYF.

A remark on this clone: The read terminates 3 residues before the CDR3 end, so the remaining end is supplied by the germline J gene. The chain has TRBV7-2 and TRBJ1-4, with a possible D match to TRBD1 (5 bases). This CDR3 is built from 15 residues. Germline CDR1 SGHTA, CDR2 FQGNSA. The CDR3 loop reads CASSLALSGANVLFF. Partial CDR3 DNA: TGTGCCAGCAGCTTAGCCCTCTCTGGGGCCAACGTA.

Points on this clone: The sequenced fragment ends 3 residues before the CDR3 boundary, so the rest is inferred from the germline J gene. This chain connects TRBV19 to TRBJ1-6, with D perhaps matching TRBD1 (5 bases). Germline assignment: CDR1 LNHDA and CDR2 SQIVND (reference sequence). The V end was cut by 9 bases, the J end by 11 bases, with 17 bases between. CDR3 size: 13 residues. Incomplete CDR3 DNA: TGTGCCAGCACGGAATGGCGGGGGGCACCC. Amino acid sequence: CASTEWRGAP. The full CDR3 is CASTEWRGAPLHF. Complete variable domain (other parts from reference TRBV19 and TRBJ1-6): DGGITQSPKYLFRKEGQNVTLSCEQNLNHDAMYWYRQDPGQGLRLIYYSQIVNDFQKGDIAEGYSVSREKKESFPLTVTSAQKNPTAFYLCASTEWRGAPLHFGNGTRLTVT.

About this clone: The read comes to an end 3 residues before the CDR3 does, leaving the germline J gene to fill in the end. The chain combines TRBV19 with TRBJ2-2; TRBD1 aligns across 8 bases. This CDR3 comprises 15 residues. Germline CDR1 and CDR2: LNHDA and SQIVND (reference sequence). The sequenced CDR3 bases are TGTGCCAGTAGTATAAAGTCAGGGGGCGGTTCACCG. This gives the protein CASSIKSGGGSP. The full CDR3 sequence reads CASSIKSGGGSPLFF.

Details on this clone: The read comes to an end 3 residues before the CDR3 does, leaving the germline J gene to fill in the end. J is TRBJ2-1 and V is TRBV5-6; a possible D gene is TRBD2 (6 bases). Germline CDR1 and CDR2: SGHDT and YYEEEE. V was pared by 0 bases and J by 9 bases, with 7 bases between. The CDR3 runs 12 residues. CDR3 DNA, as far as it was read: TGTGCCAGCAGCTTGGTCGGGGGTGAG. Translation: CASSLVGGE. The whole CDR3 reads CASSLVGGEQFF.

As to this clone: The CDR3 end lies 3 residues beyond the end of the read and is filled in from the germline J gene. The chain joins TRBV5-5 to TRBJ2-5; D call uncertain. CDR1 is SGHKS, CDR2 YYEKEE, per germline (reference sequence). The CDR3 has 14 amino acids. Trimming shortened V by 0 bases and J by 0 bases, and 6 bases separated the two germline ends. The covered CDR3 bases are TGTGCCAGCAGCTTGGGAACAAACCAAGAGACC. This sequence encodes CASSLGTNQET. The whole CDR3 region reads CASSLGTNQETQYF.

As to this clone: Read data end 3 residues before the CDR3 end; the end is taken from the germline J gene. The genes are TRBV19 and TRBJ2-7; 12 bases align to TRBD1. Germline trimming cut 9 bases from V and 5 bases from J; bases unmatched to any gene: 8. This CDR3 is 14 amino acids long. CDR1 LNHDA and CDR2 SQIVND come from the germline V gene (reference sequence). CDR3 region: CARMDGTGGNEQYF. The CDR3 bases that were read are TGTGCCAGGATGGACGGGACAGGGGGCAACGAG.

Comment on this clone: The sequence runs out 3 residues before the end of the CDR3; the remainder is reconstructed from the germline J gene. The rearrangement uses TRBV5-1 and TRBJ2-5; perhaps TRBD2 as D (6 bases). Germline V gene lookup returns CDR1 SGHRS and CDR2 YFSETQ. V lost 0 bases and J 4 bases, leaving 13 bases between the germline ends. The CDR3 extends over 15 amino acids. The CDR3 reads CASSLAGEVGETQYF. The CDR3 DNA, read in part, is TGCGCCAGCAGCTTGGCCGGGGAGGTCGGAGAGACC.

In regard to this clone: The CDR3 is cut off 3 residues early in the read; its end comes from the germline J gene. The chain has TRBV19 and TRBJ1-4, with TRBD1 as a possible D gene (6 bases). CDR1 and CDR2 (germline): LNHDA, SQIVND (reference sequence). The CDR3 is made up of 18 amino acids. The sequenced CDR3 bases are TGTGCCAGTAGTATAGATCCGGGACGAATAAATGGACAGCTCAAA. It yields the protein CASSIDPGRINGQLK. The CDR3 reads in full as CASSIDPGRINGQLKLFF.

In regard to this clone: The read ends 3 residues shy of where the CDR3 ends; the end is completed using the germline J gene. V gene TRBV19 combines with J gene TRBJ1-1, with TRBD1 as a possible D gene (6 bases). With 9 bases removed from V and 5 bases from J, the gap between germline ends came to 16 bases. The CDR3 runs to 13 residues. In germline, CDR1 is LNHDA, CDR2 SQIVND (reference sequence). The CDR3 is CARSLQGGTEAFF. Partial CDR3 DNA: TGTGCCAGGAGTCTACAAGGGGGAACTGAA.

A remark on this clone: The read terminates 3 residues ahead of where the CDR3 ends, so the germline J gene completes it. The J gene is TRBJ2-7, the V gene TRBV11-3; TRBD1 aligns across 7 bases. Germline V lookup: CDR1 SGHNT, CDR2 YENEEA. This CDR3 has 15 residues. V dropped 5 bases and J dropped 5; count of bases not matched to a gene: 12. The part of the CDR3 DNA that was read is TGTGCCAGCAGCCGAGGAACAGGGGCCCTTGACGAG. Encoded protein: CASSRGTGALDE. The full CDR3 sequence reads CASSRGTGALDEQYF.

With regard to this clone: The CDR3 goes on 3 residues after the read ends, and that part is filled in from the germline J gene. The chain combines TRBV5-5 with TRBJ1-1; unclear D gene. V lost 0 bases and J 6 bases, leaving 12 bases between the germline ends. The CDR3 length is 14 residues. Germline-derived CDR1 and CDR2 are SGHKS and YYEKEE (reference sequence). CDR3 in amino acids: CASSLDVVVSEAFF. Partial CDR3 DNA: TGTGCCAGCAGCTTGGATGTAGTGGTTTCTGAA. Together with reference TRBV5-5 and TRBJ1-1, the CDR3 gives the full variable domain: DAGVTQSPTHLIKTRGQQVTLRCSPISGHKSVSWYQQVLGQGPQFIFQYYEKEERGRGNFPDRFSARQFPNYSSELNVNALLLGDSALYLCASSLDVVVSEAFFGQGTRLTVV.

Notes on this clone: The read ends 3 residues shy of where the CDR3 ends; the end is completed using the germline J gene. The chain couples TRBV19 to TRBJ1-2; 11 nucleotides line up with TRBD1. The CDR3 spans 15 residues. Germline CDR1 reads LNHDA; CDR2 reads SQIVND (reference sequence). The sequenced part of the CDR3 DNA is TGTGCCAGTAGTATGAGGACAGGGGGCCAGTACGAC. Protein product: CASSMRTGGQYD. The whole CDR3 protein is CASSMRTGGQYDYTF. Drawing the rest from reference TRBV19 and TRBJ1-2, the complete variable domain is DGGITQSPKYLFRKEGQNVTLSCEQNLNHDAMYWYRQDPGQGLRLIYYSQIVNDFQKGDIAEGYSVSREKKESFPLTVTSAQKNPTAFYLCASSMRTGGQYDYTFGSGTRLTVV.